This TCR beta chain came from a study of cytomegalovirus exposure and HLA in healthy donors. The PCR used 60 Vbeta and 13 Jbeta primers. Only in-frame clones appear in the TCRdb table, and some are missing; sequencing was by immunoSEQ multiplex PCR. The repertoire holds over 150,000 clones, around four fifths seen once, with more than 3.5% in the top ten. The CDR3 is 11 amino acids. V was trimmed by 4 bases and J by 6 bases, leaving 4 bases between them. CDR1 is MDHEN and CDR2 is SYDVKM in the germline V gene. General study points: Immune exposure information comprised only CMV serostatus. Later analysis identified a missense DCLRE1C variant that was linked to TCR beta V- and J-gene trimming.

As for this clone: Its specificity is not known.

The rearrangement links TRBV28 to TRBJ1-5; unclear D gene. Source material: PBMCs. This receptor was taken from a woman aged 55-70 years in good health and CMV-seropositive. DNA of the CDR3: TGTGCCAGCAGTTCCCTTCAGCCCCAGCATTTT. This gives the protein CASSSLQPQHF.